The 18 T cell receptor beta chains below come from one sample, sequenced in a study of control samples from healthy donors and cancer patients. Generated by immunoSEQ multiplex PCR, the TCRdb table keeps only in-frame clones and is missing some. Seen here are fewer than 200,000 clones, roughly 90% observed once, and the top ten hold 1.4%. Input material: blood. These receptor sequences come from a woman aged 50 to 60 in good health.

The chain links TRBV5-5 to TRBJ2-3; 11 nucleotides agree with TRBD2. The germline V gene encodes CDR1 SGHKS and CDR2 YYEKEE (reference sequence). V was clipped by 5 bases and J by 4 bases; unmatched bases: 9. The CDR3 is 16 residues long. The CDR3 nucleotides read TGTGCCAGCAGATACTTAGCGGGGGGGAATCCAGATACGCAGTATTTT. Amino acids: CASRYLAGGNPDTQYF.

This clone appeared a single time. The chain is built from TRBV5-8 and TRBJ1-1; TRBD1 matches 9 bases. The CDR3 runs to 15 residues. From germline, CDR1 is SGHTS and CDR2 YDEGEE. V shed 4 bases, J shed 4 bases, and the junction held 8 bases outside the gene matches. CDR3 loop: CASSPLTGGGTEAFF. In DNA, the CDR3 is TGTGCCAGCAGCCCGCTAACAGGGGGCGGCACTGAAGCTTTCTTT. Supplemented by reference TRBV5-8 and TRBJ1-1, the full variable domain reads EAGVTQSPTHLIKTRGQQATLRCSPISGHTSVYWYQQALGLGLQFLLWYDEGEERNRGNFPPRFSGRQFPNYSSELNVNALELEDSALYLCASSPLTGGGTEAFFGQGTRLTVV.

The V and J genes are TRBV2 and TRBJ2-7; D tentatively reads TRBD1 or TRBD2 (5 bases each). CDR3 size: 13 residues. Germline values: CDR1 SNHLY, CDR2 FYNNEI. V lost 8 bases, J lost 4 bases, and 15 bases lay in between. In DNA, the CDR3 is TGTGCCAGCCACCGGGACCCTGGGTACGAGCAGTACTTC. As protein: CASHRDPGYEQYF.

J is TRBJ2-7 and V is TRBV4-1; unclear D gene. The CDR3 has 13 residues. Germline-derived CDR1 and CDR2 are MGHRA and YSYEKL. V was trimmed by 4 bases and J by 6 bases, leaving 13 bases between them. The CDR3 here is CASSRTYMSEQYF. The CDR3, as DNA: TGCGCCAGCAGCCGAACGTACATGTCCGAGCAGTACTTC.

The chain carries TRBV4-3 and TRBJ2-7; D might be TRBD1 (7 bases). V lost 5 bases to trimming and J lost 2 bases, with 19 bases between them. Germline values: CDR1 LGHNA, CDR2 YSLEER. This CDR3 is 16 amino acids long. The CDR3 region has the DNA TGCGCCAGCAGCTCAAGCCCTCAGGGGGGAACCTACGAGCAGTACTTC. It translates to CASSSSPQGGTYEQYF.

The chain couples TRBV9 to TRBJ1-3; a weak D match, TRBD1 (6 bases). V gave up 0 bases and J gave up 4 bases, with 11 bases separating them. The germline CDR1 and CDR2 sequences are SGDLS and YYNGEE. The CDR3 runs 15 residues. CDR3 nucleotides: TGTGCCAGCAGCGTAGACCGGGGGCCAGGAAACACCATATATTTT. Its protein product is CASSVDRGPGNTIYF.

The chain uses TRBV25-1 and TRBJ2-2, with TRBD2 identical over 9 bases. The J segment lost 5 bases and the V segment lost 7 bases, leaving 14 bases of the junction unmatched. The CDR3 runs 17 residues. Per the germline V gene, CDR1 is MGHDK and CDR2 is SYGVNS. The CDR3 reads CASTGAGGRRGTGELFF. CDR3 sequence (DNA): TGTGCCAGCACAGGAGCGGGAGGAAGGCGGGGTACCGGGGAGCTGTTTTTT.

The CDR3 bases are TGTGCCAGCCGACACGAGTATAATTCACCCCTCCACTTT. Translated, it gives CASRHEYNSPLHF. The chain carries TRBV28 and TRBJ1-6, with D unresolved. Trimming removed 8 bases from V and 4 bases from J, with 9 bases in between. CDR3 size: 13 residues. Germline CDR1 is MDHEN and CDR2 is SYDVKM.

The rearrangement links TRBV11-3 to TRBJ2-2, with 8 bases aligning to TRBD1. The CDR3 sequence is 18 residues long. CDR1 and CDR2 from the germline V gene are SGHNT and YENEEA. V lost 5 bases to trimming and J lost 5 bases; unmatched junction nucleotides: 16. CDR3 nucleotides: TGTGCCAGCAGCCAAACCCTCCCCGCGACAGGGGTGACCGGGGAGCTGTTTTTT. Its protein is CASSQTLPATGVTGELFF.

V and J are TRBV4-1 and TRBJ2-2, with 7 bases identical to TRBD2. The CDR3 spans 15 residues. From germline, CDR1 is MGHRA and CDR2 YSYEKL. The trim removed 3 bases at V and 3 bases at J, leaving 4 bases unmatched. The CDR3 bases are TGCGCCAGCAGCCACGGACTAGGTTACACCGGGGAGCTGTTTTTT. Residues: CASSHGLGYTGELFF.

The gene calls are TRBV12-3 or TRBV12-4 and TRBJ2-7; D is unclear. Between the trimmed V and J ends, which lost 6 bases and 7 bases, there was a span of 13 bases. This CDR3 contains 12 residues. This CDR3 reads CASSLSLREQYF. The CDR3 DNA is TGTGCCAGCAGCCTCAGCCTTCGGGAGCAGTACTTC.

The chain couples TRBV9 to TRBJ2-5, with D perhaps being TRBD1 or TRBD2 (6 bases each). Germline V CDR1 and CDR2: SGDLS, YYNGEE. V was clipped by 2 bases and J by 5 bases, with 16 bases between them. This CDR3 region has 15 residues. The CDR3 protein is CASSVGTVGGETQYF. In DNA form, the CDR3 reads TGTGCCAGCAGCGTTGGGACTGTAGGGGGGGAGACCCAGTACTTC.

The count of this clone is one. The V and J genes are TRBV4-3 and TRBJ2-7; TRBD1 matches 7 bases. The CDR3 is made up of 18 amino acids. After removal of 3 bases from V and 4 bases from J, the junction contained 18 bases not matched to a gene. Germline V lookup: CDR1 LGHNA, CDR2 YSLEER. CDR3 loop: CASSQDRWGQTAGYEQYF. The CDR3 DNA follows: TGCGCCAGCAGCCAGGACAGGTGGGGTCAAACCGCCGGGTACGAGCAGTACTTC.

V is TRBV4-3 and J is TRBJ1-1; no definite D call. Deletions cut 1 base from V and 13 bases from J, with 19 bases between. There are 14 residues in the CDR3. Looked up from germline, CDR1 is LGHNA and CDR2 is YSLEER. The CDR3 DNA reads TGCGCCAGCAGCCAAGTAGGTCGAACCACCCTTTTTTTCTTT. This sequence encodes CASSQVGRTTLFFF.

The CDR3 DNA sequence: TGTGCCAGCAGTTCAGGGAAACGTTATGAAAAACTGTTTTTT. This sequence encodes CASSSGKRYEKLFF. The V gene is TRBV28, the J gene TRBJ1-4; D is perhaps TRBD1 (5 bases). Between the trimmed V and J ends, which lost 4 bases and 6 bases, there was a span of 12 bases. Germline V gene lookup returns CDR1 MDHEN and CDR2 SYDVKM. The CDR3 extends over 14 amino acids.

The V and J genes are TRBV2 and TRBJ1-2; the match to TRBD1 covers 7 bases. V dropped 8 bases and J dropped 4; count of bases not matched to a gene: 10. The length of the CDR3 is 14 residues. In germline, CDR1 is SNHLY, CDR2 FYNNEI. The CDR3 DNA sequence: TGTGCCAGCTCAGCTAGGACAGGAGTCTATGGCTACACCTTC. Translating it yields CASSARTGVYGYTF.

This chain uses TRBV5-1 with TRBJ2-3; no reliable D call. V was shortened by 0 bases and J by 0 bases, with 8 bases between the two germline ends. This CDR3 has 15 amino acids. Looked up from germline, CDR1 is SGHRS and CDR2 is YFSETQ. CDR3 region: CASSLGGYSTDTQYF. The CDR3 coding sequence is TGCGCCAGCAGCTTGGGAGGTTATAGCACAGATACGCAGTATTTT.

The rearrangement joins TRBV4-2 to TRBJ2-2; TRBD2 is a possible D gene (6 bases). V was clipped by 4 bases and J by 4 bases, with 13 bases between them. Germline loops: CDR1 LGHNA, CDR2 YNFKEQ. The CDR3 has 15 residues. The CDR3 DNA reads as TGTGCCAGCAGCCCGGGACTTTTTGGCACCGGGGAGCTGTTTTTT. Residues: CASSPGLFGTGELFF.